This T cell receptor (beta chain) was sequenced during a study of regulatory T cells in long-lasting Graves disease. The study, taken as a whole, reports: Since the sample size was small, accuracy may have been reduced. Persistent patients had a count of shared public clonotypes (roughly 2,500) that exceeded that of new patients (around 960). Favored gene segments in persistent disease were TRBV28, TRBJ1-2 and TRBJ2-5.

The time point: persistent/refractory GD, antithyroid drugs over 5 years with positive TRAb. The authors made the TCR library using RNA they extracted from PBMCs. This CDR3 has 14 amino acids. With V trimmed by 6 bases and J by 0 bases, 4 bases remained unmatched. In this sample, this clonotype turned up many times. Its target is not known. For TCR beta, libraries came from iRepertoire HTBI primers and Arm-PCR of CDR3 regions. TCRdb re-called the multiplex PCR reads with MiXCR, one entry per CDR3 protein. Of over 450,000 distinct CDR3 sequences in the sample, around a fifth are singletons; the top ten hold more than 6%.

The chain recombines TRBV12-3 or TRBV12-4 with TRBJ2-5; 7 nucleotides match TRBD1. Material: peripheral blood mononuclear cells (PBMCs), obtained when the disease was refractory, from a patient treated with antithyroid drugs. The clonotype was recovered from a female donor with Graves disease. The CDR3 DNA sequence: TGTGCCAGCAGCTACGGGACAGACCAAGAGACCCAGTACTTC. As protein: CASSYGTDQETQYF.